The 5 T cell receptor beta chains below come from one sample, sequenced in a study of cytomegalovirus exposure and HLA in healthy donors. Amplification used 60 Vbeta primers and 13 Jbeta primers. Only in-frame clones appear in the TCRdb table, and some are missing; sequencing was by immunoSEQ multiplex PCR. The sample lists about 120,000 clones, over 75% occurring once. Sequenced: PBMCs. These receptors originate from a woman between 18 and 29 years old in good health and CMV-seronegative.

V usage is TRBV18 and J usage is TRBJ1-1; tentatively, D is TRBD1 (5 bases). In germline, CDR1 is KGHSH, CDR2 LQKENI. Trimming stripped 5 bases from V and 0 bases from J, with 19 bases between. This CDR3 region has 17 residues. DNA for the CDR3: TGTGCCAGCTCAGCTTCTCGGGGGTCAATCATGAACACTGAAGCTTTCTTT. Protein product: CASSASRGSIMNTEAFF.

The V call is TRBV7-3, the J call TRBJ1-1; tentatively, D is TRBD1 (5 bases). This CDR3 spans 12 amino acids. Germline CDR1 is SGHTA and CDR2 is FQGTGA. Trimming stripped 4 bases from V and 8 bases from J, with 11 bases between. CDR3: CASSSPGREAFF. Written as DNA, the CDR3 is TGTGCCAGCAGCTCCCCAGGGCGGGAAGCTTTCTTT. The full variable domain, in which reference TRBV7-3 and TRBJ1-1 provide the parts outside the CDR3, is GAGVSQTPSNKVTEKGKYVELRCDPISGHTALYWYRQSLGQGPEFLIYFQGTGAADDSGLPNDRFFAVRPEGSVSTLKIQRTERGDSAVYLCASSSPGREAFFGQGTRLTVV.

The CDR3 here is CASSYSGDRAPYEQYF. CDR3 in DNA: TGTGCCAGCAGTTACTCGGGGGACAGGGCCCCATACGAGCAGTACTTC. The chain joins TRBV6-6 to TRBJ2-7; TRBD1 matches 9 bases. Germline trimming cut 0 bases from V and 4 bases from J; bases unmatched to any gene: 7. This CDR3 has 16 residues. Germline-derived CDR1 and CDR2 are MNHNY and SVGAGI (reference sequence).

The chain joins TRBV5-5 to TRBJ1-5; D is undetermined. CDR1 and CDR2 (germline): SGHKS, YYEKEE (reference sequence). V shed 3 bases and J shed 8 bases, with 9 bases lying between them. The CDR3 covers 12 residues. The CDR3 protein is CASSSGREPQHF. The DNA for the CDR3 is TGTGCCAGCAGCTCGGGGAGGGAGCCCCAGCATTTT.

The chain uses TRBV6-4 and TRBJ2-3; TRBD2 agrees at 11 bases. CDR1 is MRHNA and CDR2 is SNTAGT in the germline V gene. The CDR3 sequence is 16 residues long. The V segment lost 6 bases and the J segment 4 bases; nucleotides outside the gene matches: 9. CDR3 loop: CASSETSGGGSDTQYF. CDR3 coding DNA: TGTGCCAGCAGCGAAACTAGCGGGGGAGGCTCAGATACGCAGTATTTT.